One sample yielded the 28 T cell receptor beta chains listed below, sequenced in a study of graft-versus-host responses after intestinal transplantation. Produced via immunoSEQ multiplex PCR; TCRdb's table is partial and in-frame only. Of about 80,000 clones listed, roughly 90% are singletons. This specimen consisted of PBMCs, obtained 98 days after intestinal transplantation. The receptors come from a human patient who received an intestinal transplant, so some T cells may come from the graft donor.

The chain uses TRBV28 and TRBJ1-4, with D unclear. The germline V gene has CDR1 MDHEN and CDR2 SYDVKM. CDR3 length: 14 amino acids. V lost 3 bases and J 2 bases, leaving 7 bases between the germline ends. The CDR3 sequence: CASSLVGTNEKLFF. The CDR3 nucleotides are TGTGCCAGCAGTTTGGTGGGCACTAATGAAAAACTGTTTTTT.

CDR3 coding DNA: TGCGCCAGCAGCTTGGCTAGCGGGGGCTCACCGGAGACCCAGTACTTC. This translates into CASSLASGGSPETQYF. V gene TRBV5-1 combines with J gene TRBJ2-5; 10 bases align to TRBD2. The J segment lost 5 bases and the V segment lost 0 bases, leaving 7 bases of the junction unmatched. CDR1 and CDR2 (germline): SGHRS, YFSETQ. There are 16 residues in the CDR3.

This clone was seen more than once but under ten times. The rearrangement uses TRBV19 and TRBJ2-1; D uncertain. This CDR3 comprises 11 residues. The V and J ends lost 1 base and 6 bases respectively, with 1 base between them. Germline V CDR1 and CDR2: LNHDA, SQIVND (reference sequence). The CDR3 here is CASSIANEQFF. CDR3 nucleotides: TGTGCCAGTAGTATAGCCAATGAGCAGTTCTTC.

The chain is built from TRBV7-6 and TRBJ2-5; 7 bases match TRBD2. Trimming took 5 bases from V and 2 from J; bases not matched to a gene: 5. The CDR3 is 14 amino acids. The germline V gene encodes CDR1 SGHVS and CDR2 FNYEAQ. In DNA, the CDR3 is TGTGCCAGCAGCATGCTAGCGGATCAAGAGACCCAGTACTTC. Amino acids: CASSMLADQETQYF.

V gene TRBV11-3 combines with J gene TRBJ2-5, with 13 bases fitting TRBD2. Trimming took 5 bases from V and 3 from J; bases not matched to a gene: 3. CDR1 SGHNT and CDR2 YENEEA come from the germline V gene. This CDR3 contains 15 residues. The CDR3 nucleotides read TGTGCCAGCAGCAGAGGACTAGCGGGGGAAGAGACCCAGTACTTC. Its translation is CASSRGLAGEETQYF.

This sequence joins TRBV7-6 and TRBJ2-6; no reliable D call. Per the germline V gene, CDR1 is SGHVS and CDR2 is FNYEAQ. Trimming cost V 0 bases and J 2 bases, with 8 bases left between them. The CDR3 runs 16 residues. The CDR3 DNA reads as TGTGCCAGCAGCTTAGCAGCCCGGGCTGGGGCCAACGTCCTGACTTTC. It specifies CASSLAARAGANVLTF.

The genes are TRBV4-1 and TRBJ2-5; TRBD1 agrees at 12 bases. Unmatched junction bases numbered 7, after V lost 4 bases and J lost 1 base. Germline lookup yields CDR1 MGHRA and CDR2 YSYEKL. CDR3 length equals 17 residues. The CDR3 DNA sequence: TGCGCCAGCAGCCCTTCGAGGGGACAGGGGGCCCAAGAGACCCAGTACTTC. It translates to CASSPSRGQGAQETQYF.

The V call is TRBV19, the J call TRBJ1-1; D unresolved. Germline V CDR1 and CDR2: LNHDA, SQIVND (reference sequence). This CDR3 region has 16 residues. Trimming stripped 7 bases from V and 2 bases from J, with 20 bases between. The CDR3: CASKVAAGAGNTEAFF. Written as DNA, the CDR3 is TGTGCCAGTAAGGTCGCGGCAGGCGCGGGAAACACTGAAGCTTTCTTT. The full variable domain, rest sourced from reference TRBV19 and TRBJ1-1, is DGGITQSPKYLFRKEGQNVTLSCEQNLNHDAMYWYRQDPGQGLRLIYYSQIVNDFQKGDIAEGYSVSREKKESFPLTVTSAQKNPTAFYLCASKVAAGAGNTEAFFGQGTRLTVV.

V and J are TRBV6-5 and TRBJ2-7; 8 positions agree with TRBD1. The CDR3 is made up of 14 amino acids. The ends lost 5 bases at V and 5 bases at J; junction bases unmatched: 8. CDR1 and CDR2 (germline): MNHEY, SVGAGI. CDR3: CASSDLDRANEQYF. CDR3 nucleotide sequence: TGTGCCAGCAGTGACCTGGACAGGGCCAACGAGCAGTACTTC.

The chain couples TRBV4-2 to TRBJ2-7; 8 nucleotides agree with TRBD2. Germline CDR1 is LGHNA and CDR2 is YNFKEQ. The CDR3 extends over 16 amino acids. V lost 2 bases and J lost 2; bases outside the gene matches: 8. The CDR3 is CASSQFLAGNPYEQYF. The CDR3, as DNA: TGTGCCAGCAGCCAATTCCTAGCGGGTAACCCCTACGAGCAGTACTTC.

The chain has TRBV5-1 and TRBJ1-6; no clear D gene. Between the trimmed V and J ends, which lost 4 bases and 6 bases, there was a span of 17 bases. Germline CDR1 and CDR2: SGHRS and YFSETQ. The CDR3 covers 16 residues. The CDR3 nucleotides read TGCGCCAGCAGCCTCAGGACCCGGGCGACTAATTCACCCCTCCACTTT. Translation gives CASSLRTRATNSPLHF.

This chain connects TRBV5-1 to TRBJ1-2; 7 nucleotides agree with TRBD1. Germline CDR1 SGHRS, CDR2 YFSETQ. This CDR3 is built from 14 residues. After removal of 0 bases from V and 2 bases from J, the junction contained 1 base not matched to a gene. The CDR3 DNA reads as TGCGCCAGCAGCTTGGGGGGACAGAACTATGGCTACACCTTC. The encoded protein is CASSLGGQNYGYTF.

This chain joins TRBV6-4 and TRBJ2-1, with 9 bases identical to TRBD2. The germline V gene encodes CDR1 MRHNA and CDR2 SNTAGT. The CDR3 runs 15 residues. The V gene end was trimmed by 3 bases and the J gene end by 8 bases; junction bases not matched to a gene: 8. CDR3 bases: TGTGCCAGCAGTGAAGGACTAGCGAGGACAGATGAGCAGTTCTTC. Encoded protein: CASSEGLARTDEQFF.

This clone showed up just a few times. V usage is TRBV10-3 and J usage is TRBJ2-7, with TRBD1 matching over 9 bases. Trimming cost V 3 bases and J 3 bases; bases outside gene matches: 6. The CDR3 has 15 residues. The germline V gene encodes CDR1 ENHRY and CDR2 SYGVKD. CDR3 DNA sequence: TGTGCCATCAGTGATCCCGGGACAGGGATCTACGAGCAGTACTTC. It codes for CAISDPGTGIYEQYF.

The V gene is TRBV5-1, the J gene TRBJ1-2, with a possible D match to TRBD1 (5 bases). Trimming stripped 2 bases from V and 4 bases from J, with 12 bases between. This CDR3 spans 14 amino acids. Germline V gene sequence: CDR1 SGHRS, CDR2 YFSETQ. The CDR3 region is CASSFIQAPYGYTF. CDR3 bases: TGCGCCAGCAGCTTTATACAGGCACCCTATGGCTACACCTTC.

The chain recombines TRBV7-9 with TRBJ2-2; the match to TRBD2 covers 10 bases. Trimming at V came to 5 bases and at J to 7 bases, leaving 4 bases not matched to a gene. This CDR3 spans 14 amino acids. Per the germline V gene, CDR1 is SEHNR and CDR2 is FQNEAQ (reference sequence). CDR3 loop: CASSPSGGSGELFF. CDR3 coding DNA: TGTGCCAGCAGCCCTAGCGGGGGAAGCGGGGAGCTGTTTTTT.

This chain connects TRBV6-5 to TRBJ2-2; D remains unclear. Germline V gene lookup returns CDR1 MNHEY and CDR2 SVGAGI. This CDR3 region has 13 residues. Trimming stripped 2 bases from V and 4 bases from J, with 5 bases between. This chain's CDR3 is CASSYGFTGELFF. The DNA of the CDR3 is TGTGCCAGCAGTTACGGATTCACCGGGGAGCTGTTTTTT.

The chain uses TRBV29-1 and TRBJ1-2; unclear D gene. With 4 bases removed from V and 3 bases from J, the gap between germline ends came to 15 bases. CDR1 and CDR2 from the germline V gene are SQVTM and ANQGSEA. The CDR3 covers 14 residues. CDR3 sequence: CSVALIGLDYGYTF. CDR3 DNA: TGCAGCGTTGCCTTGATAGGGTTGGACTATGGCTACACCTTC.

The CDR3 loop reads CASSVTAYNEQFF. CDR3 nucleotides: TGTGCCAGCAGCGTCACCGCCTACAATGAGCAGTTCTTC. The chain carries TRBV9 and TRBJ2-1; no clear D gene. CDR1 is SGDLS, CDR2 YYNGEE, per germline. V was trimmed by 2 bases and J by 2 bases, leaving 5 bases between them. CDR3 length: 13 amino acids.

This clone was detected only once. The chain couples TRBV6-5 to TRBJ2-5; D is ambiguous. Trimming cost V 6 bases and J 5 bases, with 19 bases left between them. Germline V lookup: CDR1 MNHEY, CDR2 SVGAGI. The CDR3 runs 15 residues. This CDR3 is CASRGWETLEETQYF. The CDR3 bases are TGTGCCAGCAGGGGCTGGGAAACATTGGAGGAGACCCAGTACTTC.

V usage is TRBV4-1 and J usage is TRBJ2-7; D unclear. V lost 0 bases, J lost 2 bases, and 2 bases lay in between. Germline V gives CDR1 MGHRA, CDR2 YSYEKL. The CDR3 has 12 amino acids. The DNA for the CDR3 is TGCGCCAGCAGCCAAGACACCTACGAGCAGTACTTC. This translates into CASSQDTYEQYF.

The rearrangement links TRBV18 to TRBJ2-3; 16 bases agree with TRBD2. There are 17 residues in the CDR3. Germline V gene data show CDR1 as KGHSH and CDR2 as LQKENI. V shed 2 bases, J shed 7 bases, and the junction held 6 bases outside the gene matches. The chain's CDR3 is CASSPRGLAGGTYTQYF. In nucleotides, the CDR3 is TGTGCCAGCTCACCAAGGGGACTAGCGGGAGGGACCTATACGCAGTATTTT.

J is TRBJ1-4 and V is TRBV7-9; D not resolved. The CDR3 totals 14 residues. Trimming removed 4 bases at V and 5 bases at J, with 11 bases between. Germline assignment: CDR1 SEHNR and CDR2 FQNEAQ (reference sequence). The CDR3 nucleotides are TGTGCCAGCAGCTCTCGGGCAGAGAATGAAAAACTGTTTTTT. This gives the protein CASSSRAENEKLFF.

The table lists this clone with a few counts. The genes are TRBV6-5 and TRBJ1-3; D gene uncertain. Germline assignment: CDR1 MNHEY and CDR2 SVGAGI. CDR3 length: 15 amino acids. V dropped 6 bases and J dropped 4 bases, with 16 bases sitting between them. CDR3 loop: CASSDTMVEGNTIYF. The CDR3 bases are TGTGCCAGCAGCGATACCATGGTGGAAGGAAACACCATATATTTT.

The chain links TRBV7-9 to TRBJ1-1; D not certain. Per the germline V gene, CDR1 is SEHNR and CDR2 is FQNEAQ (reference sequence). Between the trimmed V and J ends, which lost 0 bases and 2 bases, there was a span of 13 bases. The CDR3 totals 16 residues. For the CDR3, the DNA is TGTGCCAGCAGCTTAGCGGAGAGACGCGGAAACACTGAAGCTTTCTTT. As protein: CASSLAERRGNTEAFF.

The chain carries TRBV11-2 and TRBJ1-2; 7 bases align to TRBD1. Losses at the gene ends were 3 bases for V and 5 bases for J; bases not matched to a gene: 3. CDR3 size: 13 residues. Germline V lookup: CDR1 SGHAT, CDR2 FQNNGV. The CDR3 loop reads CASSLGQQYGYTF. The CDR3 DNA is TGTGCCAGCAGCTTGGGACAGCAGTATGGCTACACCTTC.

V is TRBV4-2 and J is TRBJ2-1, with TRBD2 identical over 9 bases. V shed 0 bases and J 3 bases; nucleotides not matched to a gene: 12. This CDR3 region has 19 residues. In germline, CDR1 is LGHNA, CDR2 YNFKEQ. DNA of the CDR3: TGTGCCAGCAGCCAAGATCCGCTTTTTAGCGGGAGTTTCTACAATGAGCAGTTCTTC. Translated, it gives CASSQDPLFSGSFYNEQFF.

This clone appeared a single time. The chain's CDR3 is CASSPKRGAGETQYF. The DNA for the CDR3 is TGTGCCAGCAGCCCCAAGCGGGGGGCCGGAGAGACCCAGTACTTC. V usage is TRBV9 and J usage is TRBJ2-5; 9 bases are shared with TRBD2. V lost 4 bases to trimming and J lost 4 bases; unmatched junction nucleotides: 8. The CDR3 extends over 15 amino acids. Germline values: CDR1 SGDLS, CDR2 YYNGEE.